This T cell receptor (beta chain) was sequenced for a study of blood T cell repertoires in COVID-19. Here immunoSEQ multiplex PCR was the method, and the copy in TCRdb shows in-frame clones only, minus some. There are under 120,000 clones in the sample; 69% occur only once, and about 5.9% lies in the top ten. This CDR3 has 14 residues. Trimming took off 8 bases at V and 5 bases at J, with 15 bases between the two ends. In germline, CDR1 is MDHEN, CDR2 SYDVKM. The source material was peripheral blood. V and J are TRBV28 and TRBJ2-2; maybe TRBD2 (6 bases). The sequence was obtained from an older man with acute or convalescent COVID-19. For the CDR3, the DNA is TGTGCCAGCCGCCCTGCGGGAATGACCGGGGAGCTGTTTTTT. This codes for CASRPAGMTGELFF.